This T cell receptor (beta chain) was captured by sequencing in a study of blood T cells in healthy people across ages. This CDR3 is built from 15 residues. The V and J ends lost 5 bases and 0 bases respectively, with 14 bases between them. The germline gives CDR1 DFQATT, CDR2 SNEGSKA (reference sequence). The use of a sample-barcoded 5' primer and a J-beta primer mix characterized a second PCR of about 7 to 12 cycles. All samples yielded 3 million or more CDR3-containing paired-end reads. In TCRdb, the 5' RACE reads were re-called with MiXCR into one record per CDR3 protein. The sample contains some 1.4 million distinct CDR3 sequences, around 39% of which appear only once. This clonotype was observed once.

This sequence joins TRBV20-1 and TRBJ2-1; D ambiguous. The specimen sequenced was blood. The TCR originated in a woman aged 18-30 years in good health. CDR3 region: CSAERVPSSYNEQFF. In DNA form, the CDR3 reads TGCAGTGCTGAGCGTGTTCCGAGCTCCTACAATGAGCAGTTCTTC.